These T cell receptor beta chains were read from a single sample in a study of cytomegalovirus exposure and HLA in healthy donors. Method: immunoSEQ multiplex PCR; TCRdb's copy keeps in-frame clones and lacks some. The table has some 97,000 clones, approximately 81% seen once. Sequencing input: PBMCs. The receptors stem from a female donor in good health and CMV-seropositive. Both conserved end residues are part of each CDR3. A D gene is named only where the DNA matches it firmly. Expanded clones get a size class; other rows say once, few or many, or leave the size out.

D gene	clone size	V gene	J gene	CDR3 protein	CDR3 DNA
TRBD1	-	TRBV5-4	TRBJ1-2	CASSPPDRNYGYTF	TGTGCCAGCAGCCCACCGGACAGGAACTATGGCTACACCTTC
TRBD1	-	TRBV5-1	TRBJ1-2	CASSPEGDRAYGYTF	TGCGCCAGCAGCCCGGAGGGGGACAGGGCTTATGGCTACACCTTC
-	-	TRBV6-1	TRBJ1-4	CASSGGSATNEKLFF	TGTGCCAGCAGTGGTGGTTCGGCAACTAATGAAAAACTGTTTTTT
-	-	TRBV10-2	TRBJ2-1	CASSVGERYNEQFF	TGCGCCAGCAGTGTCGGGGAACGATACAATGAGCAGTTCTTC
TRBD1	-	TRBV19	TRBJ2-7	CASSIEDRVGEQYF	TGTGCCAGTAGTATCGAGGACAGGGTGGGTGAGCAGTACTTC
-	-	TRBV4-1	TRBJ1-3	CASSRPGHSSGNTIYF	TGCGCCAGCAGCCGCCCAGGGCATAGCTCTGGAAACACCATATATTTT
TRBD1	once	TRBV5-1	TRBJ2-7	CASSLNSDRAYEQYF	TGCGCCAGCAGCTTGAATTCCGACAGGGCCTACGAGCAGTACTTC
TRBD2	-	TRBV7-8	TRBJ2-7	CASSLGGLAGGYEQYF	TGTGCCAGCAGCTTAGGGGGACTAGCGGGAGGCTACGAGCAGTACTTC
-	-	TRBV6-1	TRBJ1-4	CASSAPTTTNEKLFF	TGTGCCAGCAGTGCCCCGACAACAACTAATGAAAAACTGTTTTTT
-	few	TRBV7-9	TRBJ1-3	CASSLAQGTGGNTIYF	TGTGCCAGCAGCTTAGCCCAGGGGACGGGTGGAAACACCATATATTTT
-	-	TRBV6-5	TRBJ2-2	CASSSNTGELFF	TGTGCCAGCAGCTCGAACACCGGGGAGCTGTTTTTT
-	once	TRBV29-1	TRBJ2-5	CSVLTVQETQYF	TGCAGCGTTCTGACTGTACAAGAGACCCAGTACTTC
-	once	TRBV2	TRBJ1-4	CATIAGTFNEKLFF	TGTGCCACCATAGCCGGTACCTTCAATGAAAAACTGTTTTTT
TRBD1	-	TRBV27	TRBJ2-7	CASSLSDRGAVGQYF	TGTGCCAGCAGTTTATCCGACAGGGGGGCGGTAGGGCAGTACTTC
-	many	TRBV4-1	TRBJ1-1	CASSLRGAEAFF	TGCGCCAGCAGCCTTAGGGGCGCTGAAGCTTTCTTT
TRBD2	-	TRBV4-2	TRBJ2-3	CASSRQREPTDTQYF	TGTGCCAGCAGCCGCCAGCGGGAGCCCACAGATACGCAGTATTTT
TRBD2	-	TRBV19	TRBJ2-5	CASSVGGTSGVRETQYF	TGTGCCAGTAGTGTGGGGGGGACTAGCGGGGTAAGAGAGACCCAGTACTTC
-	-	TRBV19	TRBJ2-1	CASSRQKSSYNEQFF	TGTGCCAGTAGTCGACAGAAAAGCTCCTACAATGAGCAGTTCTTC
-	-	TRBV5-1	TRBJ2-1	CASYGQSYNEQFF	TGCGCCAGCTACGGACAGTCCTACAATGAGCAGTTCTTC
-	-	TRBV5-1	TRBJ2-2	CASSLVSGTGTGELFF	TGCGCCAGCAGCTTGGTTTCGGGAACTGGCACCGGGGAGCTGTTTTTT
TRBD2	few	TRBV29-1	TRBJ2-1	CSVVVAGGPGDEQFF	TGCAGCGTTGTGGTTGCGGGAGGGCCGGGGGATGAGCAGTTCTTC
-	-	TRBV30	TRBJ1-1	CAWSYSRQAFVNTEAFF	TGTGCCTGGAGTTACAGTCGACAGGCCTTCGTGAACACTGAAGCTTTCTTT
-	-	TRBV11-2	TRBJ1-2	CASSLSRVGGYTF	TGTGCCAGCAGCTTATCCAGGGTAGGGGGCTACACCTTC
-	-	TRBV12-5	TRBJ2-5	CASGLVAGASGQETQYF	TGTGCTAGTGGTTTGGTAGCAGGGGCTAGCGGCCAAGAGACCCAGTACTTC
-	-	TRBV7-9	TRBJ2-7	CASSLKAPSEQYF	TGTGCCAGCAGCTTAAAAGCCCCCTCCGAGCAGTACTTC
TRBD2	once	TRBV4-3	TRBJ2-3	CASSAGGGWDTQYF	TGCGCCAGCAGCGCCGGGGGGGGTTGGGATACGCAGTATTTT